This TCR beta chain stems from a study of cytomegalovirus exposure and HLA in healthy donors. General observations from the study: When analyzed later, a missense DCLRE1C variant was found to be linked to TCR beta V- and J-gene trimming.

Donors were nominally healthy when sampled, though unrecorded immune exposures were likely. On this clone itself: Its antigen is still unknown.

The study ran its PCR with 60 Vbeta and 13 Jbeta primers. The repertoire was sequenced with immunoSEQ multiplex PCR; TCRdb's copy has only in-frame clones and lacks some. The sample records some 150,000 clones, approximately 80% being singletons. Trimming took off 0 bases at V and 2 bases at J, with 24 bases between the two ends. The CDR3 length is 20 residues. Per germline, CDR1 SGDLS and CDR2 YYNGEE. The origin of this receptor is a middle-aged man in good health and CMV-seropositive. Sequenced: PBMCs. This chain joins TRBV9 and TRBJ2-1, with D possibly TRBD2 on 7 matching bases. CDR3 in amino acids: CASSVGGGQGPHTPYNEQFF. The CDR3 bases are TGTGCCAGCAGCGTAGGGGGGGGGCAGGGGCCCCACACCCCCTACAATGAGCAGTTCTTC.